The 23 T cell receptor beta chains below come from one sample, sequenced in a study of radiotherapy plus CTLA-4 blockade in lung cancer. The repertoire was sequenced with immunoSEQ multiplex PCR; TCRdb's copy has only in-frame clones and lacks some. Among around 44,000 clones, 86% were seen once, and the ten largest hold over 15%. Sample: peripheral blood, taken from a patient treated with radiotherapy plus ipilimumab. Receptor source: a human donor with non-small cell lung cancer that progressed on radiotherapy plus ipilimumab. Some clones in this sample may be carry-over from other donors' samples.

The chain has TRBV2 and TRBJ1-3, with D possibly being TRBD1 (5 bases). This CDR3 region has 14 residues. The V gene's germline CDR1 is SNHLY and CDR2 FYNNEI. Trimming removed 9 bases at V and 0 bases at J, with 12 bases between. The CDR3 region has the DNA TGTGCCAGTACCACAGGAGCCTCTGGAAACACCATATATTTT. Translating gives CASTTGASGNTIYF.

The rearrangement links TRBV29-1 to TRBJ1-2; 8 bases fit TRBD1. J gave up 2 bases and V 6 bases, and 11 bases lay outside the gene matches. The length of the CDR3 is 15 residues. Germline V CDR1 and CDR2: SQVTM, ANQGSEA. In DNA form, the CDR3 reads TGCAGCGTAGTTAACCCGGGACAGGTGAACTATGGCTACACCTTC. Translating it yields CSVVNPGQVNYGYTF.

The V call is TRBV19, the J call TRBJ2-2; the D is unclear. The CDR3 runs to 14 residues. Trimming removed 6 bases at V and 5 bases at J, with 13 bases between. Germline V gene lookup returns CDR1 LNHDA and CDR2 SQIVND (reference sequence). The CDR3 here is CASRDFRPTGELFF. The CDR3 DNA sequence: TGTGCCAGTAGAGACTTTCGGCCAACCGGGGAGCTGTTTTTT.

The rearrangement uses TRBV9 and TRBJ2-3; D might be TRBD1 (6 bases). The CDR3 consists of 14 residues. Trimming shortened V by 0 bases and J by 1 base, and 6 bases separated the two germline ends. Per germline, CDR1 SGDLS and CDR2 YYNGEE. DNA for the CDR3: TGTGCCAGCAGCGTAGGGACAGGCACAGATACGCAGTATTTT. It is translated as CASSVGTGTDTQYF. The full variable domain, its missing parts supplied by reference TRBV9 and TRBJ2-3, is DSGVTQTPKHLITATGQRVTLRCSPRSGDLSVYWYQQSLDQGLQFLIQYYNGEERAKGNILERFSAQQFPDLHSELNLSSLELGDSALYFCASSVGTGTDTQYFGPGTRLTVL.

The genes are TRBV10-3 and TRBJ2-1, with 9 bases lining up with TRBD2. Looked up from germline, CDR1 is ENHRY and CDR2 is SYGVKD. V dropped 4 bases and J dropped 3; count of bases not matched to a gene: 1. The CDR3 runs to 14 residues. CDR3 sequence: CAISGGGGYNEQFF. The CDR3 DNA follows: TGTGCCATCAGTGGCGGGGGGGGCTACAATGAGCAGTTCTTC.

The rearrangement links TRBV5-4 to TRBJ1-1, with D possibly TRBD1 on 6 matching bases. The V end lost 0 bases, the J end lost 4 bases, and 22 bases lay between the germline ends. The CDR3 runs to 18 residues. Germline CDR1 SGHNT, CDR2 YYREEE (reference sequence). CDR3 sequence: CASSLEGVDALGGTEAFF. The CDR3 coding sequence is TGTGCCAGCAGCTTGGAAGGGGTCGATGCCTTAGGGGGCACTGAAGCTTTCTTT. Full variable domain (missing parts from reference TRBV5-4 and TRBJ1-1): ETGVTQSPTHLIKTRGQQVTLRCSSQSGHNTVSWYQQALGQGPQFIFQYYREEENGRGNFPPRFSGLQFPNYSSELNVNALELDDSALYLCASSLEGVDALGGTEAFFGQGTRLTVV.

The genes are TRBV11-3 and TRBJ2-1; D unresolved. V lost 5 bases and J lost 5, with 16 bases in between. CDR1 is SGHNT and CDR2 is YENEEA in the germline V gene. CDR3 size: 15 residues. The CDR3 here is CASSPTGAADNEQFF. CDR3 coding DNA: TGTGCCAGCAGCCCGACTGGTGCGGCGGACAATGAGCAGTTCTTC.

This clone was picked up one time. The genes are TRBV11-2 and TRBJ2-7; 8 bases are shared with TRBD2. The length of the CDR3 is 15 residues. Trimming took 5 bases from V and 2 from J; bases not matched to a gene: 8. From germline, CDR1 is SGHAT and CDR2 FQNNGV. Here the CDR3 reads CASSEGTRTAYEQYF. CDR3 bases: TGTGCCAGCAGCGAAGGGACTAGGACAGCCTACGAGCAGTACTTC.

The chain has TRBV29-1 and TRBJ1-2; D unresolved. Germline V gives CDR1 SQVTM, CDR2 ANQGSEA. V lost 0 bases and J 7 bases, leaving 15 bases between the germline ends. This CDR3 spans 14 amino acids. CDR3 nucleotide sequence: TGCAGCGTTGAAGACCCGGCAGAGGATTTTGGCTACACCTTC. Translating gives CSVEDPAEDFGYTF.

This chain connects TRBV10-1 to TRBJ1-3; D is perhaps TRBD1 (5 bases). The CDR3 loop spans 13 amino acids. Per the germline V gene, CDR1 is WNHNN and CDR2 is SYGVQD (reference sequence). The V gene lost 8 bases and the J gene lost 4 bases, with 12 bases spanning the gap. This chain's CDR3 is CASGASIGNTIYF. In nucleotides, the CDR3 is TGCGCCAGCGGGGCTTCTATCGGAAACACCATATATTTT.

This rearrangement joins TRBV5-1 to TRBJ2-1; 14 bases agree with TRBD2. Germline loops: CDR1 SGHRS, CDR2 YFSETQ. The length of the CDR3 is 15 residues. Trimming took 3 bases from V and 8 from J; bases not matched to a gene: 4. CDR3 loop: CASSSTSGGADEQFF. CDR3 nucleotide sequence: TGCGCCAGCAGCTCGACTAGCGGGGGGGCCGATGAGCAGTTCTTC.

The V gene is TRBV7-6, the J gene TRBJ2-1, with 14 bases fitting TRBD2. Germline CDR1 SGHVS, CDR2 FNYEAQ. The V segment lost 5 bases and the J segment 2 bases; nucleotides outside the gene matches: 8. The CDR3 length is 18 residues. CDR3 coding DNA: TGTGCCAGCAGCCCCTGGACTAGCGGGAGGTCCCCCTACAATGAGCAGTTCTTC. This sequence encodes CASSPWTSGRSPYNEQFF.

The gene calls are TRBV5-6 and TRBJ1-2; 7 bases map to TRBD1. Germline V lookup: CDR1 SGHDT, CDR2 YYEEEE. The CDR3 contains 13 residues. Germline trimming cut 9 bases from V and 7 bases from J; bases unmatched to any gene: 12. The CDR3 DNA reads TGTGCCACCTCACGGAGGGGGCGGTGTGGCTACACCTTC. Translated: CATSRRGRCGYTF.

The CDR3 sequence is CASSPQLAGETDTQYF. CDR3 nucleotides: TGCGCCAGCAGCCCACAACTAGCGGGGGAGACAGATACGCAGTATTTT. The chain links TRBV5-1 to TRBJ2-3; TRBD2 agrees at 11 bases. The CDR3 loop spans 16 amino acids. Trimming cost V 4 bases and J 3 bases; bases outside gene matches: 7. Germline values: CDR1 SGHRS, CDR2 YFSETQ.

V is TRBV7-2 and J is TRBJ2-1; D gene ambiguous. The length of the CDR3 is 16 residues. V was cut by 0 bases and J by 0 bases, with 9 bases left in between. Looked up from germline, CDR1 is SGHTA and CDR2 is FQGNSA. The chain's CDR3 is CASSLAGSGSYNEQFF. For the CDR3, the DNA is TGTGCCAGCAGCTTAGCTGGGTCAGGCTCCTACAATGAGCAGTTCTTC.

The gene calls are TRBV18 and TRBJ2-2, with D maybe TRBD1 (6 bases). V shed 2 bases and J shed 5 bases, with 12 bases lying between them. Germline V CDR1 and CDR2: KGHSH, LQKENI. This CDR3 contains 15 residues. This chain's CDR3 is CASSPTGQATGELFF. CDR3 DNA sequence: TGTGCCAGCTCACCAACAGGGCAGGCAACCGGGGAGCTGTTTTTT.

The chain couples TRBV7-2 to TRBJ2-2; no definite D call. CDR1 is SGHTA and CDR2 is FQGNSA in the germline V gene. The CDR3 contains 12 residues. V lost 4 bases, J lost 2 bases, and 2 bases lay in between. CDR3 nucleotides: TGTGCCAGCAGCTCTAACACCGGGGAGCTGTTTTTT. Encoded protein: CASSSNTGELFF.

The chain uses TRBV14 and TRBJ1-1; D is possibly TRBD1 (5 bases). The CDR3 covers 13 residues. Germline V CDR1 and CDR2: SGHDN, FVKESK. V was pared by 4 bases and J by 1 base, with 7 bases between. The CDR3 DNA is TGTGCCAGCAGCCTACAGGAGAACACTGAAGCTTTCTTT. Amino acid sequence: CASSLQENTEAFF.

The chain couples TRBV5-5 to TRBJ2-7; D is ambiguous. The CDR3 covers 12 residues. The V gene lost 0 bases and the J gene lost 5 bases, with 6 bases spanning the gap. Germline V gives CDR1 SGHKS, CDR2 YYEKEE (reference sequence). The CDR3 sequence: CASSLGLHEQYF. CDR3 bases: TGTGCCAGCAGCTTGGGTCTCCACGAGCAGTACTTC.

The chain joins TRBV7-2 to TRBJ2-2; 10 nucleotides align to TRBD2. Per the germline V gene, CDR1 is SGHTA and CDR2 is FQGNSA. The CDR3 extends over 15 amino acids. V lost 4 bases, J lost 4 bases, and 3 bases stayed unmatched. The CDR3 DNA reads TGTGCCAGCAGCTCTAGCGGGAGAGGCACCGGGGAGCTGTTTTTT. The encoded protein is CASSSSGRGTGELFF. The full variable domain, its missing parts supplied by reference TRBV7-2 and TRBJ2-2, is GAGVSQSPSNKVTEKGKDVELRCDPISGHTALYWYRQSLGQGLEFLIYFQGNSAPDKSGLPSDRFSAERTGGSVSTLTIQRTQQEDSAVYLCASSSSGRGTGELFFGEGSRLTVL.

CDR3: CASSPNPLSLYEQYF. The CDR3 DNA reads as TGTGCCAGCAGCCCGAATCCCCTCAGTCTCTACGAGCAGTACTTC. The V gene is TRBV6-6, the J gene TRBJ2-7; D unresolved. The CDR3 has 15 residues. The germline V gene has CDR1 MNHNY and CDR2 SVGAGI (reference sequence). Trimming removed 6 bases at V and 3 bases at J, with 18 bases between.

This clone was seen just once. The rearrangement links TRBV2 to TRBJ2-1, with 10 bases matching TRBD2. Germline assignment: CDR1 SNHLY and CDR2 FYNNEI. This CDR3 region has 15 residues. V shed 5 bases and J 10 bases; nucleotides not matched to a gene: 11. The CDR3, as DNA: TGTGCCAGCAGTAGGGCTAGCGGGAGAATTAGGGAGCAGTTCTTC. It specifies CASSRASGRIREQFF.

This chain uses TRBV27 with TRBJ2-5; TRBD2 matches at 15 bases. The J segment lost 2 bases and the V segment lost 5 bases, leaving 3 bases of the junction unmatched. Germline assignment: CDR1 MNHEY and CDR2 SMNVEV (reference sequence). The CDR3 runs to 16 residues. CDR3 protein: CASSLGTSGGQETQYF. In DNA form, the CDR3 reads TGTGCCAGCAGTCTCGGGACTAGCGGGGGGCAAGAGACCCAGTACTTC.